This T cell receptor (beta chain) was sequenced for a study of shared clonotypes between healthy human individuals. Whole-study results and caveats: A generally larger estimated richness was seen in naive subsets than in memory subsets.

The V and J ends lost 4 bases and 0 bases respectively, with 10 bases between them. Germline CDR1 and CDR2: SGHRS and YFSETQ. This CDR3 is built from 14 residues. As for this clone: Its antigen is unidentified.

This was a deep-level run. Sequencing was performed with immunoSEQ multiplex PCR; in TCRdb, only in-frame clones are kept and a portion is missing. Altogether approximately 2,000,000 clones are present, 80% to 95% being singletons, with the ten largest covering 0.3% to 0.4%. The sample taken for sequencing was naive CD4+ T cells from PBMCs. Subset in this sample: CD45RA+ positively selected. The rearrangement joins TRBV5-1 to TRBJ2-5, with D possibly called TRBD1 or TRBD2 (6 bases each). This TCR came from a man between 18 and 29 years old in good health. Some clones in this sample may be carry-over from other donors' samples. The CDR3 bases are TGCGCCAGCAGCCCGGGGGCTAACCAAGAGACCCAGTACTTC. This translates into CASSPGANQETQYF. The whole variable domain, remainder taken from reference TRBV5-1 and TRBJ2-5, is KAGVTQTPRYLIKTRGQQVTLSCSPISGHRSVSWYQQTPGQGLQFLFEYFSETQRNKGNFPGRFSGRQFSNSRSEMNVSTLELGDSALYLCASSPGANQETQYFGPGTRLLVL.